The clone carrying this T cell receptor beta chain was counted a few times. The antigen is unknown. The sample originates from a study of T cells in narcolepsy. For the study at large: Patients with NT1 or NT2 and healthy control donors were enrolled. Findings of the study overall: Autoreactive clonotypes reportedly recurred in blood of same and different patients, not controls. In some patient and control memory CD4+ samples, autoreactive clones were absent. Comparing one patient's CSF and blood CD4+ clonotypes highlighted HCRT- and TRIB2-specific autoreactive clonotypes.

Profiled with immunoSEQ multiplex PCR; TCRdb holds only in-frame clones, not every one. Among 37,000 or so clones listed, about 85% were seen once. This CDR3 spans 14 amino acids. The V gene lost 3 bases and the J gene lost 0 bases, with 5 bases spanning the gap. Germline V gene lookup returns CDR1 MGHDK and CDR2 SYGVNS. The chain employs TRBV25-1 and TRBJ2-2; D is uncertain. Sequencing was done on a sample of CD45RA- memory CD4+ T cells from PBMCs. The origin of this receptor is a human donor with narcolepsy. CDR3 in amino acids: CASSDIANTGELFF. As DNA, the CDR3 is TGTGCCAGCAGTGATATAGCGAACACCGGGGAGCTGTTTTTT. The variable domain in full, completed from reference TRBV25-1 and TRBJ2-2, reads EADIYQTPRYLVIGTGKKITLECSQTMGHDKMYWYQQDPGMELHLIHYSYGVNSTEKGDLSSESTVSRIRTEHFPLTLESARPSHTSQYLCASSDIANTGELFFGEGSRLTVL.